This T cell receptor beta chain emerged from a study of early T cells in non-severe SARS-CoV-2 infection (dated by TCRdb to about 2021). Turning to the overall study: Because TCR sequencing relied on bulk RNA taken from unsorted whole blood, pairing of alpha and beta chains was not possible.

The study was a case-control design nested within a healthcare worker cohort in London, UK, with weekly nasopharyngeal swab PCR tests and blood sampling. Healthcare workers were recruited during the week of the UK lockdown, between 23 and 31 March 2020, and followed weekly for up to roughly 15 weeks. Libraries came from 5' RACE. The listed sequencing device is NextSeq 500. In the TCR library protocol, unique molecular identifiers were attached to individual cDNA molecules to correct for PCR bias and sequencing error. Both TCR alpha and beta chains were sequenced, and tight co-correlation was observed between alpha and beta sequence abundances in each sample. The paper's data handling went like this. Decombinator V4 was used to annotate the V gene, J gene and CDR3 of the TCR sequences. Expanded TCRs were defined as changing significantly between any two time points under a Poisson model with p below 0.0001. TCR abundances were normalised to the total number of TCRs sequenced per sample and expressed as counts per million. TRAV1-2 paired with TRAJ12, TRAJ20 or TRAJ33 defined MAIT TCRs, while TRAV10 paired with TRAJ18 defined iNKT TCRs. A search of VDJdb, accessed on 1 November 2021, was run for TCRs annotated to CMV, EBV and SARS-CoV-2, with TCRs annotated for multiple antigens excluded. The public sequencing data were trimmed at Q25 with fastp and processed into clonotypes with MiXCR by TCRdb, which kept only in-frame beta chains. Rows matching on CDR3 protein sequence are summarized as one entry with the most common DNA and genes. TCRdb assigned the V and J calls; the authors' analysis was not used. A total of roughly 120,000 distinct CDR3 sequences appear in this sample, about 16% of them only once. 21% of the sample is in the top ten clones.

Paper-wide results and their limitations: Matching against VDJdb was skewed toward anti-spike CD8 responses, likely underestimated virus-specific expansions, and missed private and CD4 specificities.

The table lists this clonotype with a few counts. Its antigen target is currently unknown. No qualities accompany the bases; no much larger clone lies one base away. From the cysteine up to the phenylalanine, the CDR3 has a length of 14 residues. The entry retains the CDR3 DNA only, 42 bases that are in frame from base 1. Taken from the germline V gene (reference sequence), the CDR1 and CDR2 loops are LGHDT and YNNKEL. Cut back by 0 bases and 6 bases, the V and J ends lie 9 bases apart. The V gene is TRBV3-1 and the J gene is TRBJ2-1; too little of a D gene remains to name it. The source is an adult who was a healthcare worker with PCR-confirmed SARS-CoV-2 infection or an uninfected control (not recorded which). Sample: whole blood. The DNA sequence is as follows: TGTGCCAGCAGCCAAGATTACGGGTCCAATGAGCAGTTCTTC. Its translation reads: CASSQDYGSNEQFF.